This T cell receptor (beta chain) derives from a study of blood T cells in healthy people across ages (dated by TCRdb to the mid-2010s). Background on the whole study: Template switching captured roughly one uniquely barcoded TCR beta cDNA molecule per two T cells in model experiments. Four age groups were formed from the donors: young (average about 16 years), middle-aged (around 40), aged (about 62) and long-lived (more than 75). Donors of different ages were randomly distributed across sequencing lanes to avoid experimental bias. Two additional independent replicas of 1 million unique cDNA reads from the same blood draw were analyzed for two donors (one aged 18 to 29 and one aged 80 or older). The study measured age-related changes in TCR beta repertoire diversity using deep sequencing normalized with unique cDNA molecular identifiers.

The library was generated by 5' RACE. This sample was sequenced with an Illumina HiSeq 2500. A second 7 to 11 cycle PCR used a sample-barcoded 5' primer and a J-beta primer mix. A template-switch 5' adaptor carrying 12 random nucleotides introduced a unique molecular identifier onto each TCR beta cDNA molecule. At least 2.5 million CDR3-containing paired-end reads were obtained from each sample. The Mint cDNA synthesis kit, primed by a TRBC-specific oligonucleotide, was used to synthesize first-strand cDNA from all RNA. Following uracil-DNA glycosylase treatment, all cDNA underwent a first 18-cycle PCR with the universal primers M1SS and BC2_uni_R. The source study handled its data this way. Each sample was normalized by randomly selecting 1 million high-quality reads, each carrying a distinct molecular identifier. Instead of being binned into consensus sequences, reads with shared molecular identifiers were discarded. MiTCR, with a Q25 quality threshold and the strictest error-elimination algorithm, was used for CDR3 identification, clonotype clustering and error correction. A nonparametric unseen species model using Euler transformation provided a lower-bound estimate of total TCR beta diversity. TCRdb reprocessed the public reads (quality trimming at Q25 with fastp, clone calling with MiXCR) and kept in-frame beta chains. Each CDR3 protein appears once, grouped with its most common genes and DNA. For this entry, the V and J calls and clone size follow TCRdb and not the study's own pipeline. The sample yields 1.5 million to 2 million distinct CDR3 sequences; 28% were counted once. The biggest ten clones account for more than 6% of the sample.

The paper as a whole reports these results and caveats: The percentage of naive T cells measured by flow cytometry correlated strongly with observed TCR beta diversity. Bulk unsorted PBMC profiling prevented conclusive comparison of naive and antigen-experienced compartments. Total diversity estimates from one million sequenced T cells were considered lower bounds and underestimates. The long-lived group showed more naive CD4+ T cells, fewer expanded clones and increased TCR diversity than the aged group, suggesting age selection. Observed TCR beta diversity per million T cells fell roughly linearly with age, and a significant reduction was already apparent by age around 39. Because the CMV infection status of the donors was unknown, age-related changes in expanded clonotypes may potentially have been confounded.

Of note for this clonotype: Its specific antigen is unknown. Nothing much larger sits one base from this clone, and base qualities are not available.

The 39 donors, aged 6 to 90 years, were systemically healthy Caucasian individuals from Russia. Each donor gave around 9 milliliters of peripheral blood, collected into EDTA-treated Vacutainer tubes. Ficoll-Paque density-gradient centrifugation was used to isolate PBMCs, with at least 6 million per sample. Trizol reagent was used to extract total RNA from PBMCs, with at least 5.5 micrograms per sample. Naive CD45RAhigh/CD27high T cell percentages were measured by flow cytometry on a PBMC aliquot from every donor. Trimming takes 0 bases off V and 8 bases off J; junction bases not matched to a gene: 4. The CDR3, cysteine through phenylalanine, is 13 amino acids long. The DNA shown is the 39-base CDR3, in frame from base 1. Taken from the germline V gene (reference sequence), the CDR1 and CDR2 loops are SGHKS and YYEKEE.

The V and J segments used are TRBV5-5 and TRBJ1-1, with TRBD1 matching 7 junction bases. This receptor was taken from a woman in her 30s in good health. Material: blood. The CDR3 is CASSLDYRGEAFF. The DNA sequence is TGTGCCAGCAGCTTGGATTACAGGGGAGAAGCTTTCTTT.